Reported below is one T cell receptor (beta chain). Using immunoSEQ multiplex PCR, the repertoire was profiled, and TCRdb retains in-frame clones only, with some absent. The data contain 290,000 or so clones, 85% to 90% of them seen just once; the ten biggest clones take up 1% to 1.5%. The data were obtained in a study of blood T cell repertoires in COVID-19. CDR1 SGDLS and CDR2 YYNGEE come from the germline V gene. V gave up 4 bases and J gave up 2 bases; unmatched junction bases: 4. The CDR3 loop spans 14 amino acids. The chain carries TRBV9 and TRBJ2-7; 9 bases are shared with TRBD2. What was sequenced was peripheral blood. The receptor was isolated from a man aged 70-80 years with acute or convalescent COVID-19. The DNA for the CDR3 is TGTGCCAGCAGCACTAGCGGGTCCCCCTACGAGCAGTACTTC. Protein product: CASSTSGSPYEQYF.